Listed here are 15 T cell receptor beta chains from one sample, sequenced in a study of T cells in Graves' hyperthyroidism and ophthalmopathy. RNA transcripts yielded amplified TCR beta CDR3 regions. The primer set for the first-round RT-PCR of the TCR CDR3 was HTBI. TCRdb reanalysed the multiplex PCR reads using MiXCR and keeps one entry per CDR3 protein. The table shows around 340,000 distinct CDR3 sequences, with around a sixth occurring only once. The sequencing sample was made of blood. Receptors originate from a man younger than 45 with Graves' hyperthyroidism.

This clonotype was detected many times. The CDR3 is CASSAQSQLSEKLFF. The CDR3, as DNA: TGTGCCAGCTCAGCCCAGTCGCAACTAAGTGAAAAACTGTTTTTT. V gene TRBV18 combines with J gene TRBJ1-4; unclear D gene. The CDR3 spans 15 residues. CDR1 and CDR2 (germline): KGHSH, LQKENI. V lost 5 bases and J 7 bases, leaving 17 bases between the germline ends.

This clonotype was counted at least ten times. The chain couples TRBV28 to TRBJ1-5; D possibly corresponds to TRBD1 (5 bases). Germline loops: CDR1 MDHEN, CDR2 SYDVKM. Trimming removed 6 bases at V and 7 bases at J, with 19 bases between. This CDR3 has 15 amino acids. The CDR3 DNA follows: TGTGCCAGCAGCCCCGGGCAGGGTGGGTTCCAGCCCCAGCATTTT. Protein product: CASSPGQGGFQPQHF. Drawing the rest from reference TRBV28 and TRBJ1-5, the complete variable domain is DVKVTQSSRYLVKRTGEKVFLECVQDMDHENMFWYRQDPGLGLRLIYFSYDVKMKEKGDIPEGYSVSREKKERFSLILESASTNQTSMYLCASSPGQGGFQPQHFGDGTRLSIL.

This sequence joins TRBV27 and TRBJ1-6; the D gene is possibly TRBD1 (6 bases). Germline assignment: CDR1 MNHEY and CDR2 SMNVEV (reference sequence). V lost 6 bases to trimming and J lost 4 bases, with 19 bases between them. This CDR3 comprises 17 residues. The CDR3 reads CASSRTARHVYNSPLHF. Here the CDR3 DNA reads TGTGCCAGCAGCCGGACAGCCCGTCACGTTTATAATTCACCCCTCCACTTT.

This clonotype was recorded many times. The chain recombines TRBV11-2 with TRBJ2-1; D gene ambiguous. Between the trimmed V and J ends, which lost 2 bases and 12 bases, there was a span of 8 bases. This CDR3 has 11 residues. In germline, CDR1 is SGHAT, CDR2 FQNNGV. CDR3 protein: CASSLRTRQFF. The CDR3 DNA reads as TGTGCCAGCAGCTTAAGAACTCGGCAGTTCTTC. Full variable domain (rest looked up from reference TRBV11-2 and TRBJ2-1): EAGVAQSPRYKIIEKRQSVAFWCNPISGHATLYWYQQILGQGPKLLIQFQNNGVVDDSQLPKDRFSAERLKGVDSTLKIQPAKLEDSAVYLCASSLRTRQFFGPGTRLTVL.

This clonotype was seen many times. The DNA of the CDR3 is TGTGCCAGCAGCTACGGACTAGCGGGAGAAGAGACCCAGTACTTC. As protein: CASSYGLAGEETQYF. The rearrangement joins TRBV11-3 to TRBJ2-5, with 13 bases aligning to TRBD2. CDR3 size: 15 residues. V shed 4 bases and J 3 bases; nucleotides not matched to a gene: 2. Germline V gene lookup returns CDR1 SGHNT and CDR2 YENEEA. Using reference TRBV11-3 and TRBJ2-5 for the parts outside the CDR3, the full variable domain is EAGVVQSPRYKIIEKKQPVAFWCNPISGHNTLYWYLQNLGQGPELLIRYENEEAVDDSQLPKDRFSAERLKGVDSTLKIQPAELGDSAVYLCASSYGLAGEETQYFGPGTRLLVL.

The CDR3 sequence: CAWDGRSSGNTIYF. In DNA form, the CDR3 reads TGTGCCTGGGACGGACGGAGCTCTGGAAACACCATATATTTT. V is TRBV30 and J is TRBJ1-3; D gene unclear. The germline CDR1 and CDR2 sequences are GTSNPN and SVGIG (reference sequence). V was trimmed by 5 bases and J by 0 bases, leaving 11 bases between them. The CDR3 has 14 residues. The full variable domain, in which reference TRBV30 and TRBJ1-3 provide the parts outside the CDR3, is SQTIHQWPATLVQPVGSPLSLECTVEGTSNPNLYWYRQAAGRGLQLLFYSVGIGQISSEVPQNLSASRPQDRQFILSSKKLLLSDSGFYLCAWDGRSSGNTIYFGEGSWLTVV.

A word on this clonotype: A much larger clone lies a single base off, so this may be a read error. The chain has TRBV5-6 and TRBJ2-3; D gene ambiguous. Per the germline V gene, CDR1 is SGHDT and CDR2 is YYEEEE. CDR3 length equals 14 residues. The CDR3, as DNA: TGTGCCAGCAGCTCGGGTGGTCCCACAGATACGCAGTGTTTT. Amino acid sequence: CASSSGGPTDTQCF.

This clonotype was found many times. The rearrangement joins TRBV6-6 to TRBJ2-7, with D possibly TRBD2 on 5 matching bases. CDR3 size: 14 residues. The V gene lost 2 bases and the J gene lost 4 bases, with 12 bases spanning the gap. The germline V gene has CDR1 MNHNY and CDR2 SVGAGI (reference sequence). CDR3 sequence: CASSYAGGVYEQYF. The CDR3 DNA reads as TGTGCCAGCAGTTACGCGGGTGGGGTTTACGAGCAGTACTTC.

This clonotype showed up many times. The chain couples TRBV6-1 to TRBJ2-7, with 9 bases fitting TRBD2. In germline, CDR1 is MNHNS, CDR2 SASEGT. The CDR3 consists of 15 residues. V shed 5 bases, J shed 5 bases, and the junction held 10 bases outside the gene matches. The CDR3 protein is CASSYLGREGDEQYF. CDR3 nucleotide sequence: TGTGCCAGCAGTTATTTGGGGCGGGAGGGGGACGAGCAGTACTTC.

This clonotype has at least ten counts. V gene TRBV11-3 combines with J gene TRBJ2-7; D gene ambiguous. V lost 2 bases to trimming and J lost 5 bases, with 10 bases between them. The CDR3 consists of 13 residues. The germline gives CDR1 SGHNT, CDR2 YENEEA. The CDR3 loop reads CASSLPGPNEQYF. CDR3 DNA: TGTGCCAGCAGCTTACCAGGACCAAACGAGCAGTACTTC. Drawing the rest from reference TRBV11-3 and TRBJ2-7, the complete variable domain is EAGVVQSPRYKIIEKKQPVAFWCNPISGHNTLYWYLQNLGQGPELLIRYENEEAVDDSQLPKDRFSAERLKGVDSTLKIQPAELGDSAVYLCASSLPGPNEQYFGPGTRLTVT.

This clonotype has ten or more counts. The chain's CDR3 is CSAIRAGANTGELFF. The CDR3 nucleotides read TGCAGTGCTATTAGGGCCGGCGCGAACACCGGGGAGCTGTTTTTT. V gene TRBV20-1 combines with J gene TRBJ2-2; no definite D call. The germline CDR1 and CDR2 sequences are DFQATT and SNEGSKA (reference sequence). This CDR3 comprises 15 residues. V lost 4 bases, J lost 0 bases, and 12 bases lay in between.

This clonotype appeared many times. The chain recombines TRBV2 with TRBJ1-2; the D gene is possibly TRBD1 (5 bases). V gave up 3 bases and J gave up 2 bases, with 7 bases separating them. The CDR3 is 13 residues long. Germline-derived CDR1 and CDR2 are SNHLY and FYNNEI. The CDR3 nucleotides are TGTGCCAGCAGTGATCAGGGAAACTATGGCTACACCTTC. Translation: CASSDQGNYGYTF.

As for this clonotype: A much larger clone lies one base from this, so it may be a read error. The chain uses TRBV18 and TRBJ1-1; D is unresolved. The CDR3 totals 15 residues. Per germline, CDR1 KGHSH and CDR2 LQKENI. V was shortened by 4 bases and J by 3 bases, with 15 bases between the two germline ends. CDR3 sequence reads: CASSLDPWGDTEAFF. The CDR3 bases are TGTGCCAGCTCACTAGACCCCTGGGGAGACACTGAAGCTTTCTTT. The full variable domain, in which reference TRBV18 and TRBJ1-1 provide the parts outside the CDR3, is NAGVMQNPRHLVRRRGQEARLRCSPMKGHSHVYWYRQLPEEGLKFMVYLQKENIIDESGMPKERFSAEFPKEGPSILRIQQVVRGDSAAYFCASSLDPWGDTEAFFGQGTRLTVV.

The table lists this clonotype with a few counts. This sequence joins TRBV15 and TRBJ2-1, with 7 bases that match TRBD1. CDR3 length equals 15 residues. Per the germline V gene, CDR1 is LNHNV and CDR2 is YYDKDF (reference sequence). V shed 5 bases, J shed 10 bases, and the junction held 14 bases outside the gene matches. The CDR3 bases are TGTGCCACCAGCTTAAGCCTCACAGGGGATGGGGAGCAGTTCTTC. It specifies CATSLSLTGDGEQFF.

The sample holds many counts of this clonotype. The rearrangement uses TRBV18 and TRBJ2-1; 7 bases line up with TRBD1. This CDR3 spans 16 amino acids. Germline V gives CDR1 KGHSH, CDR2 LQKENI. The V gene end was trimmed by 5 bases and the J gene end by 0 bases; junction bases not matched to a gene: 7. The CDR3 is CASSSTGDISYNEQFF. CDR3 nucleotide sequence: TGTGCCAGCTCATCTACAGGGGACATCTCCTACAATGAGCAGTTCTTC.